These T cell receptor beta chains were read from a single sample in a study of control samples from healthy donors and cancer patients. Clones were read by immunoSEQ multiplex PCR, and TCRdb kept only the in-frame ones, dropping some. This table holds over 75,000 clones, roughly 78% found once. Source material: blood. The receptors derive from a man aged 55-75 years in good health. Each CDR3 is given with its conserved first and last residue. Each record gives: clone size, V gene, CDR3 length, D gene, J gene, CDR3 protein, CDR3 DNA. A D gene is named only where the DNA matches it firmly. The size entry is marked missing in some rows and otherwise reads once, few, many or a size class.

few	TRBV7-9	19	.	TRBJ1-4	CASSFAAVGTLKINEKLFF	TGTGCCAGCAGCTTCGCCGCCGTGGGGACCTTAAAGATTAATGAAAAACTGTTTTTT
once	TRBV15	14	.	TRBJ1-3	CATSRDARGNTIYF	TGTGCCACCAGCAGAGATGCCAGGGGAAACACCATATATTTT
few	TRBV10-2	12	.	TRBJ1-2	CASSPVSGGYTF	TGCGCCAGCAGCCCCGTTTCTGGTGGCTACACCTTC
.	TRBV7-7	16	TRBD1	TRBJ1-3	CASSWGQAYSGNTIYF	TGTGCTAGCAGCTGGGGACAGGCATACTCTGGAAACACCATATATTTT
once	TRBV6-6	16	.	TRBJ2-3	CASSSGTETSTDTQYF	TGTGCCAGCAGCAGTGGGACCGAAACTAGCACAGATACGCAGTATTTT
few	TRBV4-1	14	.	TRBJ2-7	CASSQDRQGSEQYF	TGCGCCAGCAGCCAAGATCGGCAGGGCAGCGAGCAGTACTTC
.	TRBV6-2/TRBV6-3	14	.	TRBJ1-1	CASSYLVMNTEAFF	TGTGCCAGCAGTTACTTGGTGATGAACACTGAAGCTTTCTTT
once	TRBV11-2	14	.	TRBJ2-5	CASSLDPAGETQYF	TGTGCCAGCAGCTTAGATCCCGCTGGGGAGACCCAGTACTTC
.	TRBV5-1	13	.	TRBJ2-3	CASSFGGSDTQYF	TGCGCCAGCAGCTTCGGTGGATCAGATACGCAGTATTTT
.	TRBV6-6	15	.	TRBJ1-3	CASTSAGTPGNTIYF	TGTGCCAGCACATCCGCCGGGACGCCTGGAAACACCATATATTTT
.	TRBV7-9	14	.	TRBJ2-5	CASSRVFSGETQYF	TGTGCCAGCAGCCGAGTATTCTCAGGGGAGACCCAGTACTTC
.	TRBV10-1	15	.	TRBJ1-3	CATLGGRPPGNTIYF	TGCGCCACCTTGGGAGGGAGGCCCCCTGGAAACACCATATATTTT
.	TRBV5-1	16	TRBD1	TRBJ1-3	CASSPGRGRTGNTIYF	TGCGCCAGCAGCCCAGGCAGGGGGAGGACTGGAAACACCATATATTTT
.	TRBV6-6	12	.	TRBJ2-5	CASGRLQETQYF	TGTGCCAGCGGCCGGCTCCAAGAGACCCAGTACTTC
once	TRBV3-1/TRBV3-2	13	.	TRBJ2-3	CASNPRGTDTQYF	TGTGCCAGCAACCCGAGGGGGACAGATACGCAGTATTTT
.	TRBV4-1	14	.	TRBJ1-5	CASSQVQDNQPQHF	TGCGCCAGCAGCCAAGTTCAGGACAATCAGCCCCAGCATTTT
few	TRBV4-1	16	.	TRBJ2-2	CASSQDPQGGTGELFF	TGCGCCAGCAGCCAAGATCCCCAGGGGGGAACCGGGGAGCTGTTTTTT
.	TRBV19	17	.	TRBJ2-6	CAPHQWTDYSGANVLTF	TGTGCCCCCCACCAGTGGACAGATTACTCTGGGGCCAACGTCCTGACTTTC
.	TRBV2	14	.	TRBJ2-3	CASTVRGVAGTQYF	TGTGCCAGCACCGTCAGGGGTGTTGCGGGTACGCAGTATTTT
.	TRBV19	13	.	TRBJ1-2	CASSIVGGDGYTF	TGTGCCAGTAGTATAGTCGGGGGCGATGGCTACACCTTC
.	TRBV9	14	.	TRBJ2-7	CASSVDRGTLEQYF	TGTGCCAGCAGCGTAGATAGGGGGACCCTCGAGCAGTACTTC
.	TRBV13	14	.	TRBJ1-5	CASSLALSNQPQHF	TGTGCCAGCAGCTTAGCCCTAAGCAATCAGCCCCAGCATTTT
.	TRBV2	11	.	TRBJ1-1	CASNTGRGAFF	TGTGCCAGCAACACGGGAAGAGGGGCTTTCTTT
.	TRBV12-5	15	.	TRBJ2-1	CASAPPGVGVGEQFF	TGTGCTAGTGCCCCCCCCGGAGTGGGGGTTGGTGAGCAGTTCTTC
.	TRBV5-6	13	.	TRBJ2-7	CASSFPGEYEQYF	TGTGCCAGCAGCTTCCCAGGGGAGTACGAGCAGTACTTC
.	TRBV10-1	13	.	TRBJ2-4	CASSESGENIQYF	TGCGCCAGCAGTGAGTCCGGTGAAAACATTCAGTACTTC
few	TRBV5-6	12	.	TRBJ1-6	CASSPMDSPLHF	TGTGCCAGCAGCCCCATGGATTCACCCCTCCACTTT
.	TRBV19	14	TRBD2	TRBJ2-1	CASSPGGNYNEQFF	TGTGCCAGTAGCCCGGGGGGTAACTACAATGAGCAGTTCTTC
.	TRBV29-1	15	.	TRBJ1-1	CSVERGRGVGTEAFF	TGCAGCGTTGAAAGGGGTCGGGGGGTCGGGACTGAAGCTTTCTTT
.	TRBV6-5	13	TRBD1	TRBJ1-2	CASRLGQGDGYTF	TGTGCCAGCAGACTAGGACAGGGTGATGGCTACACCTTC
.	TRBV4-1	14	TRBD1	TRBJ2-7	CASSPPGQPYEQYF	TGCGCCAGCAGCCCGCCGGGACAGCCCTACGAGCAGTACTTC
medium-sized	TRBV28	14	TRBD1	TRBJ1-2	CASSPSVRGHGYTF	TGTGCCAGCAGTCCCTCCGTCAGGGGGCATGGCTACACCTTC
.	TRBV19	14	TRBD1	TRBJ1-4	CASSMPDRREKLFF	TGTGCCAGTAGTATGCCGGACAGGCGCGAAAAACTGTTTTTT
few	TRBV7-3	14	.	TRBJ1-2	CASSAYNRALGYTF	TGTGCCAGCAGCGCGTATAACAGGGCCCTGGGCTACACCTTC
few	TRBV4-2	12	.	TRBJ2-5	CASRDEGETQYF	TGTGCCAGCAGGGACGAAGGCGAGACCCAGTACTTC
.	TRBV28	20	TRBD2	TRBJ2-7	CASSFYLFSGGRGGNYEQYF	TGTGCCAGCAGTTTTTATTTGTTCAGCGGTGGACGGGGAGGGAACTACGAGCAGTACTTC
.	TRBV3-1/TRBV3-2	15	.	TRBJ2-7	CASSWGARGRDEQYF	TGTGCCAGCAGCTGGGGGGCCAGAGGAAGGGACGAGCAGTACTTC
.	TRBV21-1	14	.	TRBJ2-7	CASSKHKGNYEQYF	TGTGCCAGCAGCAAACATAAGGGAAACTACGAGCAGTACTTC
.	TRBV25-1	17	.	TRBJ1-1	CASSEGGTRRGRTEAFF	TGTGCCAGCAGTGAAGGGGGGACAAGGAGGGGAAGGACTGAAGCTTTCTTT
few	TRBV10-3	14	.	TRBJ2-7	CAISDRGAGYEQYF	TGTGCCATCAGTGACCGAGGGGCCGGCTACGAGCAGTACTTC
.	TRBV19	20	.	TRBJ1-4	CASSIEGSGPGIATNEKLFF	TGTGCCAGTAGTATCGAGGGCTCAGGACCCGGGATTGCAACTAATGAAAAACTGTTTTTT
few	TRBV27	15	.	TRBJ1-5	CASSLGAASNQPQHF	TGTGCCAGCAGTTTGGGGGCGGCTAGCAATCAGCCCCAGCATTTT
.	TRBV3-1/TRBV3-2	18	.	TRBJ2-5	CASSRNPGGVGAGETQYF	TGTGCCAGCAGCCGCAACCCCGGAGGTGTGGGGGCGGGAGAGACCCAGTACTTC
once	TRBV15	14	.	TRBJ2-7	CATSRERGLGEQYF	TGTGCCACCAGCAGAGAACGGGGGCTGGGTGAGCAGTACTTC
once	TRBV14	14	TRBD1	TRBJ2-2	CASSLDRGTGELFF	TGTGCCAGCAGCCTGGACAGGGGGACCGGGGAGCTGTTTTTT
.	TRBV4-2	14	TRBD1	TRBJ1-5	CASSQPTGDQPQHF	TGTGCCAGCAGCCAACCTACAGGGGATCAGCCCCAGCATTTT